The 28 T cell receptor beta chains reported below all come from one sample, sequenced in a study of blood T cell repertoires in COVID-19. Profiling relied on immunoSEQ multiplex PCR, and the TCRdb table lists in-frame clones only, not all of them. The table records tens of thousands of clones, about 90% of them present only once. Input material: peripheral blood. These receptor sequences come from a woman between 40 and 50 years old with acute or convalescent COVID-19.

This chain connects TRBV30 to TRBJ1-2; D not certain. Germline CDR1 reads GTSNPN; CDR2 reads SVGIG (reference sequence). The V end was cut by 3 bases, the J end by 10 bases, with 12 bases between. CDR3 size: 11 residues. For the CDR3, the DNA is TGTGCCTGGAGCGCGAGGTCCCACTACACCTTC. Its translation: CAWSARSHYTF.

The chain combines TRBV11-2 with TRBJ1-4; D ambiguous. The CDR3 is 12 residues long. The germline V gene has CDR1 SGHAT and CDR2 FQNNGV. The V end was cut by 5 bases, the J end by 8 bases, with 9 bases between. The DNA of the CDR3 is TGTGCCAGCAGCCGGGCGGGCGAAAAACTGTTTTTT. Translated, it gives CASSRAGEKLFF.

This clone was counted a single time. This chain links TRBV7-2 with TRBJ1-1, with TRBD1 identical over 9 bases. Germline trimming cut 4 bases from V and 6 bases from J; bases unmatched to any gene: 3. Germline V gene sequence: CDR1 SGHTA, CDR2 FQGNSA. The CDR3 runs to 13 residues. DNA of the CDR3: TGTGCCAGCAGCTCGGACAGGGGAGCTGAAGCTTTCTTT. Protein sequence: CASSSDRGAEAFF.

This CDR3 is CASSLLAGGPQYNEQFF. The CDR3 DNA is TGTGCCAGCAGCTTATTGGCGGGAGGGCCTCAATACAATGAGCAGTTCTTC. V usage is TRBV7-3 and J usage is TRBJ2-1; 9 bases agree with TRBD2. Germline loops: CDR1 SGHTA, CDR2 FQGTGA. V was pared by 2 bases and J by 4 bases, with 9 bases of the junction left unmatched. This CDR3 comprises 17 residues.

CDR3 DNA: TGTGCCTGGAGTGTACAGGCCTCCAATCAGCCCCAGCATTTT. Protein sequence: CAWSVQASNQPQHF. This chain joins TRBV30 and TRBJ1-5, with D tentatively TRBD1 (5 bases). Trimming cost V 0 bases and J 3 bases, with 9 bases left between them. The CDR3 is 14 residues long. Germline V gene sequence: CDR1 GTSNPN, CDR2 SVGIG (reference sequence). The full variable domain, rest sourced from reference TRBV30 and TRBJ1-5, is SQTIHQWPATLVQPVGSPLSLECTVEGTSNPNLYWYRQAAGRGLQLLFYSVGIGQISSEVPQNLSASRPQDRQFILSSKKLLLSDSGFYLCAWSVQASNQPQHFGDGTRLSIL.

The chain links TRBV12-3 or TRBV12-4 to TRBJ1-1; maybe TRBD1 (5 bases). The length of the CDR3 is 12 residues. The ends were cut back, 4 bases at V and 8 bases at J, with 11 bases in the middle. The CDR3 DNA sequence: TGTGCCAGCAGTTCCGACAGCCCCGAAGCTTTCTTT. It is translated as CASSSDSPEAFF.

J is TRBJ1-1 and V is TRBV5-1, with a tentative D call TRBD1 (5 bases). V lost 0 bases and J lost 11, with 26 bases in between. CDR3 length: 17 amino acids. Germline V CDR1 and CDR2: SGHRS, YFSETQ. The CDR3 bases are TGCGCCAGCAGCTTGGCCGGGGTCGGGACGGAGGGGTTTCTGGCTTTCTTT. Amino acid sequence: CASSLAGVGTEGFLAFF. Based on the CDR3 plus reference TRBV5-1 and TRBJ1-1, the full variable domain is KAGVTQTPRYLIKTRGQQVTLSCSPISGHRSVSWYQQTPGQGLQFLFEYFSETQRNKGNFPGRFSGRQFSNSRSEMNVSTLELGDSALYLCASSLAGVGTEGFLAFFGQGTRLTVV.

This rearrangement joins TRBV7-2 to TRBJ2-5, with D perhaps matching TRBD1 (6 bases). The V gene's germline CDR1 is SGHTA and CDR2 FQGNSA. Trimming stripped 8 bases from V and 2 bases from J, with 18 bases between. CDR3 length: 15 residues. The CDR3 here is CASQTGAGVQETQYF. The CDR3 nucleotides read TGTGCCAGCCAAACTGGGGCAGGGGTACAAGAGACCCAGTACTTC.

CDR3 sequence reads: CASSQDPGKTYEQYF. The CDR3 nucleotides are TGTGCCAGCAGCCAAGATCCGGGGAAGACCTACGAGCAGTACTTC. This chain links TRBV3-1 (or the pseudogene TRBV3-2) with TRBJ2-7, with D perhaps matching TRBD2 (5 bases). V was shortened by 0 bases and J by 2 bases, with 11 bases between the two germline ends. The CDR3 covers 15 residues. The germline CDR1 and CDR2 sequences are LGHDT and YNNKEL (reference sequence).

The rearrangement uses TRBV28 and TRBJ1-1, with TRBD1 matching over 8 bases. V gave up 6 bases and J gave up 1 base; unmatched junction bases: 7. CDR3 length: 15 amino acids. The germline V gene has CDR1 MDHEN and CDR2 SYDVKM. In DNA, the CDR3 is TGTGCCAGCAGATCCCGGGACAGGCAGAACACTGAAGCTTTCTTT. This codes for CASRSRDRQNTEAFF.

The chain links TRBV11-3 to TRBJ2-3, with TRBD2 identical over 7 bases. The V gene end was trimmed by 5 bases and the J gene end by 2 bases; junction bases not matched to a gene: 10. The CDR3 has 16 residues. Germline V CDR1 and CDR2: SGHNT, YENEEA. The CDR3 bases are TGTGCCAGCAGCGCAAAACTAGCGACATCCACAGATACGCAGTATTTT. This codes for CASSAKLATSTDTQYF.

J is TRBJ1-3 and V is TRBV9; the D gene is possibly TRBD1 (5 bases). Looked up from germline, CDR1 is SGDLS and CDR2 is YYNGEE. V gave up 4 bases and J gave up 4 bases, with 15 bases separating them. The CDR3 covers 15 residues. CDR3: CASSLLEGNGNTIYF. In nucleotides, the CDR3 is TGTGCCAGCAGCCTCCTGGAGGGGAACGGAAACACCATATATTTT.

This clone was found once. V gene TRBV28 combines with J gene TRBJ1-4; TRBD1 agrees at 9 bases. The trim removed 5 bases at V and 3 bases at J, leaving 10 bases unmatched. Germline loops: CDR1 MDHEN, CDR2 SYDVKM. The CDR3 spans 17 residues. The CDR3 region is CASSGQGRSGANEKLFF. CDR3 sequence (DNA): TGTGCCAGCAGTGGACAGGGGAGGAGTGGGGCTAATGAAAAACTGTTTTTT.

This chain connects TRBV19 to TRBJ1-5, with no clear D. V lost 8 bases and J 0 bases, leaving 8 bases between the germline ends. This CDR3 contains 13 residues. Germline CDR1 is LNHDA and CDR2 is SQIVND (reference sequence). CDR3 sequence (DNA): TGTGCCAGTTGGGCCAGTAGCAATCAGCCCCAGCATTTT. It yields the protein CASWASSNQPQHF.

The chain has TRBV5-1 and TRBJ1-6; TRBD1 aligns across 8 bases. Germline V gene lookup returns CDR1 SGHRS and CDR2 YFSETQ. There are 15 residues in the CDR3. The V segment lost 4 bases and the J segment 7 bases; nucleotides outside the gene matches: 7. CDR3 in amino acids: CASSLDRQGNSPLHF. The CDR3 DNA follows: TGCGCCAGCAGCCTGGACCGACAGGGGAATTCACCCCTCCACTTT.

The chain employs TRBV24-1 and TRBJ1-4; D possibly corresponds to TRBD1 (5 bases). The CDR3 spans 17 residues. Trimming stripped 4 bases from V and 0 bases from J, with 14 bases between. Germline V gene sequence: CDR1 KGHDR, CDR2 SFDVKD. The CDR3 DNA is TGTGCCACCAGTGACCCAACCGACAGCGCAACTAATGAAAAACTGTTTTTT. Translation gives CATSDPTDSATNEKLFF.

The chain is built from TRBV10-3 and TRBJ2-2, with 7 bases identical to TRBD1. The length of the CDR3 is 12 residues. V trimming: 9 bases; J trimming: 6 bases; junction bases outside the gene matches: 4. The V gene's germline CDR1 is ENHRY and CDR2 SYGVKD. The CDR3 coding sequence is TGTGCCATTTTTACAGGGGCCGGGGAGCTGTTTTTT. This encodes CAIFTGAGELFF.

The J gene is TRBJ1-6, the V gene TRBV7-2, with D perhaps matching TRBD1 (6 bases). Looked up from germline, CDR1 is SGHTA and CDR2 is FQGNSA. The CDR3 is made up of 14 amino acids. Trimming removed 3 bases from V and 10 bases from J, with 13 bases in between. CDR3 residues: CASSFPNRESPLHF. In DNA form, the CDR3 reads TGTGCCAGCAGCTTCCCGAACAGGGAATCACCCCTCCACTTT. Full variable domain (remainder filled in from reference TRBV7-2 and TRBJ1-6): GAGVSQSPSNKVTEKGKDVELRCDPISGHTALYWYRQSLGQGLEFLIYFQGNSAPDKSGLPSDRFSAERTGGSVSTLTIQRTQQEDSAVYLCASSFPNRESPLHFGNGTRLTVT.

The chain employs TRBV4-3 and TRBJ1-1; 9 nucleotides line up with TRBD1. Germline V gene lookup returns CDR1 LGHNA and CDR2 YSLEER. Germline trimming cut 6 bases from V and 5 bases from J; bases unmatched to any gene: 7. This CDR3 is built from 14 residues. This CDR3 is CASRKGQGGTEAFF. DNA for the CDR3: TGCGCCAGCAGAAAGGGACAGGGAGGAACTGAAGCTTTCTTT.

CDR3 DNA: TGTGCCAGCAGCTTATTAGGCGCGGGGGGTAATGAGCAGTTCTTC. Residues: CASSLLGAGGNEQFF. The chain combines TRBV11-3 with TRBJ2-1; 8 bases fit TRBD2. Trimming at V came to 2 bases and at J to 7 bases, leaving 7 bases not matched to a gene. From germline, CDR1 is SGHNT and CDR2 YENEEA. This CDR3 contains 15 residues.

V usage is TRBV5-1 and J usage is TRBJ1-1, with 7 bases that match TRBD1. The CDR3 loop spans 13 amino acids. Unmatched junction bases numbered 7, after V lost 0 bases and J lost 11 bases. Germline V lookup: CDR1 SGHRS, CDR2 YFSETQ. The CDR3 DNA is TGCGCCAGCAGCTTGGCACTAAGGGACAGTGCTTTCTTT. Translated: CASSLALRDSAFF.

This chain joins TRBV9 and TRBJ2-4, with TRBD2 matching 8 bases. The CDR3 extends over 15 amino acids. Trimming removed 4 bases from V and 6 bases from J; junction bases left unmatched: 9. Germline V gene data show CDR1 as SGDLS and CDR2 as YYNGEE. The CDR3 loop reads CASSPAGGARNIQYF. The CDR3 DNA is TGTGCCAGCAGCCCCGCCGGGGGGGCTAGAAACATTCAGTACTTC. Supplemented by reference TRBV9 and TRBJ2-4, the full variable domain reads DSGVTQTPKHLITATGQRVTLRCSPRSGDLSVYWYQQSLDQGLQFLIQYYNGEERAKGNILERFSAQQFPDLHSELNLSSLELGDSALYFCASSPAGGARNIQYFGAGTRLSVL.

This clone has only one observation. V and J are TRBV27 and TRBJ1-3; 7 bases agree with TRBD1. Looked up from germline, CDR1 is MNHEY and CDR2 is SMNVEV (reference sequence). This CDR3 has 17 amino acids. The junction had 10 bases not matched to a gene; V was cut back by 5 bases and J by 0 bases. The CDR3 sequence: CASSTITGALSGNTIYF. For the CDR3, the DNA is TGTGCCAGCAGTACTATAACAGGGGCGCTCTCTGGAAACACCATATATTTT.

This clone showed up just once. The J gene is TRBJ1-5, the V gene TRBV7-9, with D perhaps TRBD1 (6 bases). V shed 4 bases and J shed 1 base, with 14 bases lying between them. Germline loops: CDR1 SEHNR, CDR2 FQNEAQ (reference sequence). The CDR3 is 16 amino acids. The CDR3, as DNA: TGTGCCAGCAGCTCTACAGGGTTTAGGAGCAATCAGCCCCAGCATTTT. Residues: CASSSTGFRSNQPQHF.

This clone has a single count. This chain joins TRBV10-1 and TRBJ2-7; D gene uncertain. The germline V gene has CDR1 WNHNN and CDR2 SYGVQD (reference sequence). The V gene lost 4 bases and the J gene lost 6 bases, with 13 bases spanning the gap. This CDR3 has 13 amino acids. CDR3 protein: CASSGFSGLEQYF. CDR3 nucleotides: TGCGCCAGCAGTGGATTCAGTGGTCTCGAGCAGTACTTC.

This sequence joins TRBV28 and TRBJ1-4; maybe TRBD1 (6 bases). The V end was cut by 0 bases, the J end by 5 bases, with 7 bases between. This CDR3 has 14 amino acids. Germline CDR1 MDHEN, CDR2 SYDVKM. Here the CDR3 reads CASSLWDSNEKLFF. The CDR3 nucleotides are TGTGCCAGCAGTTTATGGGACAGCAATGAAAAACTGTTTTTT.

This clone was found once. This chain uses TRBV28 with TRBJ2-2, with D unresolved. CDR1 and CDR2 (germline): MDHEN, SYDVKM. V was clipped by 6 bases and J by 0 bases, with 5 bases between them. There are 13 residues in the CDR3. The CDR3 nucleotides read TGTGCCAGCAGGGCAACGAACACCGGGGAGCTGTTTTTT. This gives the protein CASRATNTGELFF.

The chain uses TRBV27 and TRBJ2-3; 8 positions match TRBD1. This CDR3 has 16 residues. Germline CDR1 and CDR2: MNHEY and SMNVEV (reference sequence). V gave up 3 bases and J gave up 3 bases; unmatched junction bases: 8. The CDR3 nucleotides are TGTGCCAGCAGTTTGATACAGGGGGTCTCTACAGATACGCAGTATTTT. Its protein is CASSLIQGVSTDTQYF.